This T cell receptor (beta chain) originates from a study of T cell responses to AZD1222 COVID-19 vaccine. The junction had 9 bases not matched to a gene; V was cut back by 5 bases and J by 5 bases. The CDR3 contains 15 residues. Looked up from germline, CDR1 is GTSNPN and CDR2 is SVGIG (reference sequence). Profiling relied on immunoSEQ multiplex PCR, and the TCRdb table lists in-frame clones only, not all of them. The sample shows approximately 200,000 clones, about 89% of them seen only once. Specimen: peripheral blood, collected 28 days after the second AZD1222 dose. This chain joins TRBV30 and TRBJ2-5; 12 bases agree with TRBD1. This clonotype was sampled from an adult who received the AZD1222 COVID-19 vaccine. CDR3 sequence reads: CAWHPGQGAKETQYF. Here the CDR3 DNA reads TGTGCCTGGCACCCGGGACAGGGGGCAAAGGAGACCCAGTACTTC.